This TCR beta chain was sequenced in a study of a mutant IDH1 vaccine in newly diagnosed glioma. Background on the study: Patients got their first vaccination 4-6 weeks after radiotherapy alone, or with temozolomide cycles. Treated patients had a mean age of approximately 41 years and a sex split that was around 60% male and roughly 38% female.

The data were produced by immunoSEQ multiplex PCR, yet TCRdb's version contains in-frame clones alone and is incomplete. The repertoire holds tens of thousands of clones, with around 77% as singletons. Noted time point: week 11, during vaccination. One vaccine dose held 300 ug of mutant IDH1 20-mer peptide and came with topical imiquimod. New WHO grade 3 or 4 astrocytomas that were IDH1-mutant and ATRX-lost occurred in the donors. The CDR3 totals 16 residues. J gave up 5 bases and V 5 bases, and 9 bases lay outside the gene matches. Germline V gene sequence: CDR1 SEHNR, CDR2 FQNEAQ (reference sequence). General study findings and limits: Changes in top peripheral clonotypes did not appear linked to pseudoprogression.

This clone appeared once. What it binds is not known. Source: PBMCs, taken from a glioma patient whose treatment included an IDH1 peptide vaccine. The J gene is TRBJ1-3, the V gene TRBV7-9; TRBD1 matches 10 bases. The clonotype comes from a woman in her late teens or twenties with glioma. CDR3 protein: CASSPGTGDLRNTIYF. The CDR3, as DNA: TGTGCCAGCAGCCCTGGGACAGGGGATTTGAGAAACACCATATATTTT.